Each of the 5 T cell receptor beta chains below was sequenced from the same sample in a study of blood T cell repertoires in COVID-19. Some clones are missing from TCRdb's copy, which holds only in-frame ones; the method was immunoSEQ multiplex PCR. The table records roughly 300,000 clones, 85% to 90% of them present only once. Sequenced material: peripheral blood. These TCRs come from a woman in her forties who had recovered from COVID-19.

This chain joins TRBV9 and TRBJ1-1; no reliable D call. The CDR3 is made up of 15 amino acids. Germline V CDR1 and CDR2: SGDLS, YYNGEE. Trimming shortened V by 6 bases and J by 3 bases, and 18 bases separated the two germline ends. CDR3 coding DNA: TGTGCCAGCAAACCCGGAGGGTTTGGGTACACTGAAGCTTTCTTT. Protein: CASKPGGFGYTEAFF.

The chain carries TRBV6-5 and TRBJ1-5; 9 positions agree with TRBD1. Germline trimming cut 6 bases from V and 7 bases from J; bases unmatched to any gene: 7. Germline lookup yields CDR1 MNHEY and CDR2 SVGAGI. The CDR3 runs to 14 residues. CDR3 protein: CASSRDRGVQPQHF. The CDR3 DNA reads TGTGCCAGCAGCCGAGACAGGGGGGTCCAGCCCCAGCATTTT.

The V and J genes are TRBV5-1 and TRBJ2-2; 9 nucleotides align to TRBD2. The V gene's germline CDR1 is SGHRS and CDR2 YFSETQ. This CDR3 contains 16 residues. The V gene end was trimmed by 4 bases and the J gene end by 10 bases; junction bases not matched to a gene: 14. DNA of the CDR3: TGCGCCAGCAGCCCCACCGGGACTAGCTTCTACGAGGAGCTGTTTTTT. It yields the protein CASSPTGTSFYEELFF.

This chain links TRBV11-3 with TRBJ2-2; 8 nucleotides line up with TRBD1. From germline, CDR1 is SGHNT and CDR2 YENEEA. With 1 base clipped from V and 3 bases from J, the junction kept 1 base outside the gene matches. There are 15 residues in the CDR3. CDR3 residues: CASSLGTGYTGELFF. The DNA of the CDR3 is TGTGCCAGCAGCTTAGGGACAGGGTACACCGGGGAGCTGTTTTTT. Supplemented by reference TRBV11-3 and TRBJ2-2, the full variable domain reads EAGVVQSPRYKIIEKKQPVAFWCNPISGHNTLYWYLQNLGQGPELLIRYENEEAVDDSQLPKDRFSAERLKGVDSTLKIQPAELGDSAVYLCASSLGTGYTGELFFGEGSRLTVL.

The chain couples TRBV9 to TRBJ2-2; TRBD2 aligns across 16 bases. Germline V gene sequence: CDR1 SGDLS, CDR2 YYNGEE. The CDR3 covers 16 residues. The V segment lost 3 bases and the J segment 8 bases; nucleotides outside the gene matches: 4. The CDR3 bases are TGTGCCAGCAGCGCGGGACTAGCGGGGGGGAAAGGGGAGCTGTTTTTT. Translated, it gives CASSAGLAGGKGELFF.